In this sample, the clone carrying this TCR beta chain turned up a few times. Its target is not known. The sample is drawn from a study of T-cell memory formation after mild COVID-19. About the research overall: Largely donor-specific sequence clusters came from two donors. Study-wide findings and caveats: Clonal second-wave expansions that peaked on day 37 had unconfirmed SARS-CoV-2 specificity. Detection of some responders pre-infection suggested pre-existing cross-reactive memory T cells participated.

TCRdb re-analysed the 5' RACE reads in MiXCR, keeping a single row per CDR3 protein. The repertoire holds 470,000 or so distinct CDR3 sequences, with about 19% as singletons. Germline V lookup: CDR1 SGHTA, CDR2 FQGTGA. Trimming shortened V by 3 bases and J by 6 bases, and 14 bases separated the two germline ends. CDR3 length: 14 amino acids. The TCR originated in an adult woman who had mild COVID-19 (a few samples of this study predate the infection). Cell type and time point are not known. The V and J genes are TRBV7-3 and TRBJ1-1; the D is unclear. The sequenced material came from PBMCs or a T cell subset sorted from them (not recorded which). CDR3 sequence reads: CASSLDGRTPEAFF. In nucleotides, the CDR3 is TGTGCCAGCAGCTTGGACGGGCGCACACCTGAAGCTTTCTTT.